The entry that follows covers one TCR beta chain sequence. This entry is derived from a study of human T cells and chemical hapten exposure. The time point here: patch test 1, 2 weeks after DPC sensitization. The sample's treatment: therapeutic diphenylcyclopropenone sensitization with weekly scalp DPC. The CDR3 is made up of 16 amino acids. In the authors' workflow: Sampled TCR counts reached a median of roughly 98,000 per sample, with values ranging from 23,224 to 690,600. TCRdb passed the RACE reads through MiXCR, listing each CDR3 protein once. TCRdb's processing, not the authors', yielded these V and J calls. The data contain roughly 380,000 distinct CDR3 sequences, roughly 5% of them seen just once; the ten biggest clones take up over 2%.

Sequences were derived from whole blood, sampled in connection with sensitization to the hapten diphenylcyclopropenone (DPC). V and J are TRBV21-1 and TRBJ2-1. TRBV21-1 is given as a pseudogene. The TCR originated in a woman between 50 and 59 years old with alopecia areata. Some clones in this sample may be carry-over from other donors' samples. The CDR3: CASSKGKGSSYNEQFF. In DNA, the CDR3 is TGTGCCAGCAGCAAAGGCAAGGGTTCCTCCTACAATGAGCAGTTCTTC.